Each of the 16 T cell receptor beta chains below was sequenced from the same sample in a study of CD8 T cells in Susac syndrome (dated by TCRdb to 2018 to 2020). The library came from the immunoSEQ multiplex PCR assay. RNA was extracted using the RNeasy kit, and roughly 0.45 to 1 microgram was reverse transcribed with random hexamers. TCRdb reworked the public reads: Q25 trimming with fastp, MiXCR clone assembly, productive beta chains retained. CDR3 protein duplicates are merged, each entry listing the most common genes and DNA. The sample yields about 75,000 distinct CDR3 sequences; approximately 93% were counted once. In total, the top ten clones hold roughly 0.5% of the sample. The sequencing input was CD8+ T cells from PBMCs. These receptors were obtained from a human donor with Susac syndrome.

The chain carries TRBV6-6 and TRBJ2-7, with TRBD2 identical over 7 bases. Per germline, CDR1 MNHNY and CDR2 SVGAGI (reference sequence). CDR3 length: 13 residues. The V segment lost 2 bases and the J segment 4 bases; nucleotides outside the gene matches: 2. CDR3 DNA sequence: TGTGCCAGCAGTTACCTCGGGGGGTACGAGCAGTACTTC. This codes for CASSYLGGYEQYF.

The chain joins TRBV6-2 or TRBV6-3 to TRBJ2-7; no reliable D call. Germline values: CDR1 MNHEY, CDR2 SVGEGT. The CDR3 contains 14 residues. V shed 3 bases and J shed 3 bases, with 12 bases lying between them. CDR3 in amino acids: CASSYDKAVYEQYF. CDR3 nucleotides: TGTGCCAGCAGTTATGACAAGGCAGTCTACGAGCAGTACTTC.

The rearrangement links TRBV20-1 to TRBJ1-5; weak D call: TRBD1 (6 bases). CDR1 and CDR2 from the germline V gene are DFQATT and SNEGSKA (reference sequence). This CDR3 is built from 15 residues. V was pared by 5 bases and J by 3 bases, with 17 bases between. The CDR3 DNA is TGCAGTGCTGGTACCCTTGACAGGATCAATCAGCCCCAGCATTTT. Translated, it gives CSAGTLDRINQPQHF.

This chain connects TRBV20-1 to TRBJ2-7; D gene unclear. V was trimmed by 2 bases and J by 6 bases, leaving 20 bases between them. The CDR3 has 15 amino acids. The germline V gene encodes CDR1 DFQATT and CDR2 SNEGSKA (reference sequence). DNA for the CDR3: TGCAGTGCTAGAAACCGGGCCCGTAACCTCCGCGAGCAGTACTTC. The encoded protein is CSARNRARNLREQYF.

The chain employs TRBV7-9 and TRBJ2-4, with a possible D match to TRBD2 (7 bases). The ends were cut back, 0 bases at V and 1 base at J, with 10 bases in the middle. This CDR3 is 16 amino acids long. Germline assignment: CDR1 SEHNR and CDR2 FQNEAQ (reference sequence). CDR3 nucleotides: TGTGCCAGCAGCTTAGCGGGGGGGCCCGCCAAAAACATTCAGTACTTC. Residues: CASSLAGGPAKNIQYF. The variable domain in full, with the rest retrieved from reference TRBV7-9 and TRBJ2-4, is DTGVSQNPRHKITKRGQNVTFRCDPISEHNRLYWYRQTLGQGPEFLTYFQNEAQLEKSRLLSDRFSAERPKGSFSTLEIQRTEQGDSAMYLCASSLAGGPAKNIQYFGAGTRLSVL.

V gene TRBV6-5 combines with J gene TRBJ2-1; D is unclear. The germline V and J ends were trimmed by 2 bases and 1 base, with 6 bases remaining between them. The germline V gene encodes CDR1 MNHEY and CDR2 SVGAGI. The CDR3 covers 14 residues. CDR3 nucleotide sequence: TGTGCCAGCAGTTACGACCATTCCTACAATGAGCAGTTCTTC. This codes for CASSYDHSYNEQFF.

The V gene is TRBV6-6, the J gene TRBJ2-7; no clear D. CDR3 length: 10 residues. Trimming cost V 8 bases and J 7 bases, with 9 bases left between them. Per the germline V gene, CDR1 is MNHNY and CDR2 is SVGAGI (reference sequence). The CDR3 is CASALGEQYF. In DNA, the CDR3 is TGTGCCAGCGCACTTGGGGAGCAGTACTTC.

J is TRBJ1-2 and V is TRBV23-1, with 12 bases identical to TRBD1. TRBV23-1 falls under the ORF class, with uncertain function. The CDR3 spans 16 residues. With 6 bases clipped from V and 0 bases from J, the junction kept 5 bases outside the gene matches. As DNA, the CDR3 is TGCGCCAGCAGGGGGACAGGGGGCATACCTAACTATGGCTACACCTTC. As protein: CASRGTGGIPNYGYTF.

The rearrangement joins TRBV7-2 to TRBJ2-3; 12 bases are shared with TRBD2. The V and J ends lost 2 bases and 4 bases, in that order; junction bases with no gene match: 10. CDR3 length: 18 residues. Germline CDR1 reads SGHTA; CDR2 reads FQGNSA. The CDR3 DNA sequence: TGTGCCAGCAGCTTAAACTTCCTAGCGGGGGGGCAGGCAGATACGCAGTATTTT. Translated: CASSLNFLAGGQADTQYF.

J is TRBJ2-7 and V is TRBV18; 7 nucleotides agree with TRBD1. Germline assignment: CDR1 KGHSH and CDR2 LQKENI. The J segment lost 2 bases and the V segment lost 0 bases, leaving 4 bases of the junction unmatched. The CDR3 runs 15 residues. The CDR3 DNA sequence: TGTGCCAGCTCACCACCCGTAGGGACAGCCTACGAGCAGTACTTC. It is translated as CASSPPVGTAYEQYF.

In its sample, this clonotype was seen once. The J gene is TRBJ2-1, the V gene TRBV7-9; D call uncertain. The length of the CDR3 is 12 residues. Germline values: CDR1 SEHNR, CDR2 FQNEAQ (reference sequence). Deletions cut 5 bases from V and 7 bases from J, with 9 bases between. This CDR3 reads CASSKDGNEQFF. DNA of the CDR3: TGTGCCAGCAGCAAAGACGGGAATGAGCAGTTCTTC.

The chain links TRBV20-1 to TRBJ1-2; D possibly corresponds to TRBD1 (5 bases). There are 12 residues in the CDR3. V lost 0 bases to trimming and J lost 7 bases, with 9 bases between them. Germline lookup yields CDR1 DFQATT and CDR2 SNEGSKA (reference sequence). CDR3 DNA: TGCAGTGCTAGAGATCGGGGGGGTGGCTACACCTTC. Translation: CSARDRGGGYTF.

This chain connects TRBV19 to TRBJ2-5; tentatively, D is TRBD2 (5 bases). Per the germline V gene, CDR1 is LNHDA and CDR2 is SQIVND (reference sequence). V was trimmed by 5 bases and J by 1 base, leaving 8 bases between them. This CDR3 region has 13 residues. The chain's CDR3 is CASSPGFQETQYF. Written as DNA, the CDR3 is TGTGCCAGTAGTCCGGGGTTCCAAGAGACCCAGTACTTC.

The chain links TRBV23-1 to TRBJ1-1; D uncertain. TRBV23-1 is filed as an ORF, its function uncertain. Between the trimmed V and J ends, which lost 2 bases and 3 bases, there was a span of 22 bases. The CDR3 has 18 amino acids. The CDR3 DNA is TGCGCCAGCAGTCAAAGAAACAGAGTCCACGGTAGGGACACTGAAGCTTTCTTT. Translated, it gives CASSQRNRVHGRDTEAFF.

The chain links TRBV20-1 to TRBJ1-5; D unresolved. V gave up 0 bases and J gave up 4 bases, with 7 bases separating them. Germline CDR1 and CDR2: DFQATT and SNEGSKA (reference sequence). This CDR3 is 13 amino acids long. Here the CDR3 reads CSARDVENQPQHF. CDR3 nucleotide sequence: TGCAGTGCTAGAGATGTAGAAAATCAGCCCCAGCATTTT.

The chain has TRBV12-5 and TRBJ2-1; 7 bases fit TRBD1. Germline CDR1 is LGHNT and CDR2 is FRNRAP. The V and J ends lost 4 bases and 5 bases, in that order; junction bases with no gene match: 14. CDR3 size: 17 residues. DNA for the CDR3: TGTGCTAGTGGTTCCTCTAACTTCCGGGACAGAGACAATGAGCAGTTCTTC. Protein sequence: CASGSSNFRDRDNEQFF.